Listed below are T cell receptor beta chains from one sample, sequenced in a study of T cell responses to AZD1222 COVID-19 vaccine. TCRdb's table, derived via immunoSEQ multiplex PCR, lists solely in-frame clones and lacks some. The table has about 56,000 clones, about 88% seen once. The sample here was peripheral blood, taken 28 days after the second AZD1222 dose. The origin of the receptors is an adult who received the AZD1222 COVID-19 vaccine. CDR3s leave out the opening cysteine and the closing phenylalanine or tryptophan.

J gene	V gene	CDR3 protein
TRBJ2-7	TRBV6-1	ASSEGVSGSHEQY
TRBJ2-6	TRBV3-1/TRBV3-2	ASSLQGATGANVLT
TRBJ2-7	TRBV7-2	ASSPQPISGDYEQY
TRBJ1-4	TRBV30	AYRPFFNEKLF
TRBJ1-3	TRBV28	ASSPPQAVSGNTIY
TRBJ2-3	TRBV14	ASRLRTSGGPWGTDTQY
TRBJ1-1	TRBV28	ASTTGTEAF
TRBJ2-2	TRBV15	ATSRGGLADGRELF
TRBJ2-7	TRBV5-1	ASSLDRDLYEQY
TRBJ2-1	TRBV10-3	AITQGRSNEQF
TRBJ1-1	TRBV5-1	ASSLDSRGTEAF
TRBJ2-3	TRBV7-9	ASRAGLAIGDTQY
TRBJ2-7	TRBV11-3	ASSLTESSYEQY
TRBJ2-3	TRBV27	ASTPNQRGSTQY
TRBJ2-7	TRBV6-4	ASVVWGVDQY
TRBJ1-5	TRBV28	ASGDRGRRQPQH
TRBJ1-3	TRBV7-9	ASQRSSGNTIY
TRBJ2-7	TRBV2	ASSYQGYEQY
TRBJ2-1	TRBV10-3	AISESTGTPNEQF
TRBJ1-5	TRBV5-1	ASSRDVGNQPQH
TRBJ1-2	TRBV4-3	ASSQEGAGRGGYT
TRBJ1-6	TRBV4-2	ASSPRVWSNNSPLH
TRBJ1-1	TRBV4-1	ASSQDSGRVGTEAF
TRBJ2-7	TRBV6-5	ASSYKGAGAGYEQY
TRBJ2-3	TRBV6-2/TRBV6-3	ASSYSSYTQY
TRBJ1-5	TRBV6-5	ATQDRAEQPQH
TRBJ2-1	TRBV19	ASTEGLDFVNEQF
TRBJ1-2	TRBV6-5	ASSKGQNYGYT
TRBJ1-1	TRBV2	ASSVNRGGTEAF
TRBJ2-7	TRBV4-2	ASSQESQGPYEQY
TRBJ2-2	TRBV4-3	ASSVGRGTGELF
TRBJ1-1	TRBV12-3/TRBV12-4	ASRTGTHTEAF
TRBJ1-1	TRBV2	ASTGDSPEAF
TRBJ1-6	TRBV6-5	ASSYRVNSPLH
TRBJ2-7	TRBV5-1	ASSLLAGATYEQY
TRBJ2-7	TRBV18	ASSPPSGREEQY
TRBJ2-7	TRBV29-1	SVERPSSYEQY
TRBJ1-2	TRBV3-1/TRBV3-2	ASSPGDKDYGYT
TRBJ1-5	TRBV19	ASSIRQGVVVQPQH
TRBJ1-1	TRBV6-2/TRBV6-3	ASSYYPQAGNTEAF
TRBJ2-2	TRBV11-1	ASSLSGRELF
TRBJ2-7	TRBV5-1	ASSLEAEQY
TRBJ2-1	TRBV20-1	RGANNNEQF
TRBJ2-7	TRBV6-5	ASTPQGGLGYEQY
TRBJ1-1	TRBV2	ASSAWDIKMNTEAF
TRBJ1-4	TRBV15	ATSSYRGQGRWKLF
TRBJ1-1	TRBV19	ASSTGLGEAF
TRBJ2-7	TRBV11-2	ASSSLLTGGRVEQY
TRBJ2-7	TRBV28	ASTPGGSYEQY
TRBJ2-7	TRBV19	ASSRDYGFTEQY
TRBJ1-1	TRBV6-5	ASWRTGALVF
TRBJ2-2	TRBV19	ASRGQGPGELF
TRBJ2-3	TRBV28	ASSFFLLLAGPTDTQY
TRBJ2-7	TRBV20-1	SASGSSGPHSYEQY
TRBJ1-2	TRBV19	ASSFSGLRNYGYT
TRBJ1-5	TRBV7-6	ASSSGQGISNQPQH
TRBJ2-3	TRBV2	ASVAGVTDTQY
TRBJ2-2	TRBV18	ASSPSGSDGELF